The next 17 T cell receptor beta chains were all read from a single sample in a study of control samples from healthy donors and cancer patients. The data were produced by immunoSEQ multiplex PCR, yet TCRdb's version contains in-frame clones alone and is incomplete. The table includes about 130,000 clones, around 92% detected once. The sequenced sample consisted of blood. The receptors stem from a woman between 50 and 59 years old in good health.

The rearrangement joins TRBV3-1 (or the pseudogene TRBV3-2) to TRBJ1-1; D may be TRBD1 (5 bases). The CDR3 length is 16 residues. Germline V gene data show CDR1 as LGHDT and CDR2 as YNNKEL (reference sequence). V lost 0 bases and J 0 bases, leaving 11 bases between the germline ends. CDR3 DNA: TGTGCCAGCAGCCAAGACAGGGAACCCCTGAACACTGAAGCTTTCTTT. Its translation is CASSQDREPLNTEAFF.

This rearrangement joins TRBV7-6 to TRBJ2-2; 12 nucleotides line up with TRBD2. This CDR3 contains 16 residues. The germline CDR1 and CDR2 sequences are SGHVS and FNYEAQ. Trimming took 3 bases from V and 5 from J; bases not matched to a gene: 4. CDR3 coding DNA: TGTGCCAGCAGCTTCGGACTAGCGGGATCAACCGGGGAGCTGTTTTTT. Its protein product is CASSFGLAGSTGELFF.

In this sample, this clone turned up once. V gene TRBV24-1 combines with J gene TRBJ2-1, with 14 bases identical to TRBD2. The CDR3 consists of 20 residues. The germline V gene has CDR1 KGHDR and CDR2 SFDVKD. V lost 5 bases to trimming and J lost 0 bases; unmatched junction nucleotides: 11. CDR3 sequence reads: CATSASPGLAGASSYNEQFF. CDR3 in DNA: TGTGCCACCAGTGCCTCGCCGGGACTAGCGGGGGCCAGCTCCTACAATGAGCAGTTCTTC.

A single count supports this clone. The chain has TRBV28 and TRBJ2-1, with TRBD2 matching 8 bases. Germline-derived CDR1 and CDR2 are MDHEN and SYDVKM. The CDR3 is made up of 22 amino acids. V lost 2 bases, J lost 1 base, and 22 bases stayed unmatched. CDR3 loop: CASSLASGIAGRGHQSYNEQFF. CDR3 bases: TGTGCCAGCAGTTTAGCCTCCGGGATAGCGGGACGAGGCCACCAATCCTACAATGAGCAGTTCTTC.

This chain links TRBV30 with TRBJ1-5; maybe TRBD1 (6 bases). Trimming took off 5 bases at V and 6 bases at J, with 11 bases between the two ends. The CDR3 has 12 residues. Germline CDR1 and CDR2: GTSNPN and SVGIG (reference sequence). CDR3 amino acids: CAWSRGAQPQHF. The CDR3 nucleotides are TGTGCCTGGTCTAGGGGGGCTCAGCCCCAGCATTTT.

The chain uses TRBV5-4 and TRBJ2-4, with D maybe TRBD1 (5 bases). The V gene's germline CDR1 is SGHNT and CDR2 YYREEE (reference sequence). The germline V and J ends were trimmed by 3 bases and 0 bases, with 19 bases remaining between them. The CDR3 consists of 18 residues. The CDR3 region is CASSSQPDSSLAKNIQYF. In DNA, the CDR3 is TGTGCCAGCAGCTCTCAACCCGACAGCTCACTAGCCAAAAACATTCAGTACTTC.

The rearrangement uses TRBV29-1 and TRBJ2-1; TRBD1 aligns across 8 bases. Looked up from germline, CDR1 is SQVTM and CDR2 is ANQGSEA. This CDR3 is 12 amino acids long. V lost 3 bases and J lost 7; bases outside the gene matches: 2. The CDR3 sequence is CSVDGQGNEQFF. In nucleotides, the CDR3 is TGCAGCGTTGACGGACAGGGAAATGAGCAGTTCTTC.

This CDR3 is CASSLDGQGAQHF. Here the CDR3 DNA reads TGCGCCAGCAGCTTGGACGGACAGGGGGCCCAGCATTTT. The rearrangement uses TRBV5-1 and TRBJ1-5; 10 bases align to TRBD1. Germline values: CDR1 SGHRS, CDR2 YFSETQ. This CDR3 region has 13 residues. The J segment lost 11 bases and the V segment lost 0 bases, leaving 2 bases of the junction unmatched.

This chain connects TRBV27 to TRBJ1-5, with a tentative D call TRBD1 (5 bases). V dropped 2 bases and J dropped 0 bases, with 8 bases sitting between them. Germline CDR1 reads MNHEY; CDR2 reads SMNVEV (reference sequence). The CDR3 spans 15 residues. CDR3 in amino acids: CASSLTGDSNQPQHF. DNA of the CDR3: TGTGCCAGCAGTTTAACAGGTGATAGCAATCAGCCCCAGCATTTT.

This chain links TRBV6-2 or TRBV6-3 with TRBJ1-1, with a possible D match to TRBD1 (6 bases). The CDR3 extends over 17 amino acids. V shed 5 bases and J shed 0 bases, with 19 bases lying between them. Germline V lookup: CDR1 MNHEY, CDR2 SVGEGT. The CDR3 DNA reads TGTGCCAGCAGTCCCGTCTCCGGGGGGCCCATGAACACTGAAGCTTTCTTT. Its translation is CASSPVSGGPMNTEAFF.

The CDR3 DNA reads TGTGCCAGCAGCTTAGGCCGTTGGTCGGCAGGAAACACCATATATTTT. Encoded protein: CASSLGRWSAGNTIYF. The genes are TRBV11-2 and TRBJ1-3; no clear D gene. CDR3 length: 16 residues. CDR1 is SGHAT and CDR2 is FQNNGV in the germline V gene. V gave up 1 base and J gave up 4 bases, with 14 bases separating them. Combining the CDR3 with reference TRBV11-2 and TRBJ1-3 gives the whole variable domain EAGVAQSPRYKIIEKRQSVAFWCNPISGHATLYWYQQILGQGPKLLIQFQNNGVVDDSQLPKDRFSAERLKGVDSTLKIQPAKLEDSAVYLCASSLGRWSAGNTIYFGEGSWLTVV.

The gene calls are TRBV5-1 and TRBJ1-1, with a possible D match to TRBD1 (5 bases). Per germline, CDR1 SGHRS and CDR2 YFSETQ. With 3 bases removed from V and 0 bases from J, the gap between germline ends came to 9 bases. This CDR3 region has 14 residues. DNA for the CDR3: TGCGCCAGCAGCTCCCCAGGGTTGAACACTGAAGCTTTCTTT. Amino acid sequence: CASSSPGLNTEAFF. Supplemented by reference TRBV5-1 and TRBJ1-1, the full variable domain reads KAGVTQTPRYLIKTRGQQVTLSCSPISGHRSVSWYQQTPGQGLQFLFEYFSETQRNKGNFPGRFSGRQFSNSRSEMNVSTLELGDSALYLCASSSPGLNTEAFFGQGTRLTVV.

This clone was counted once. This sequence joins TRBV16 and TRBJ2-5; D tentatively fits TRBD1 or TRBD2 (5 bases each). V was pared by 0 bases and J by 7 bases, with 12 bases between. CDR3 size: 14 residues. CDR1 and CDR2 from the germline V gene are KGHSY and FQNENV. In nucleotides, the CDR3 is TGTGCCAGCAGCCAATCTAGGGCAGGGAGGACCCAGTACTTC. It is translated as CASSQSRAGRTQYF.

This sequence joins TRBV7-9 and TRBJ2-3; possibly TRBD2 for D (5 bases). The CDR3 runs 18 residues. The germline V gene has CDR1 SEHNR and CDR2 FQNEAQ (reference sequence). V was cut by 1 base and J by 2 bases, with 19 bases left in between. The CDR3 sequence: CASSLDIWVRLYTDTQYF. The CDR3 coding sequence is TGTGCCAGCAGCTTAGACATTTGGGTCAGACTATACACAGATACGCAGTATTTT.

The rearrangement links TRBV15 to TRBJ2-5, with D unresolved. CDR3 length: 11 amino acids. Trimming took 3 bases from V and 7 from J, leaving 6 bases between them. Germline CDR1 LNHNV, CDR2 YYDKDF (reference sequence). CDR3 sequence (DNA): TGTGCCACCAGCAGGGAACGGACCCAGTACTTC. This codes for CATSRERTQYF.

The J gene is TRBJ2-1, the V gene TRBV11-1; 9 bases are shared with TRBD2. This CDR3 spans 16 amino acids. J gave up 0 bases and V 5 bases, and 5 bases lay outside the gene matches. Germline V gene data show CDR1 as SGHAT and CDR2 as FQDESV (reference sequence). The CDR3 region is CASSPGTSRSYNEQFF. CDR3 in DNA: TGTGCCAGCAGCCCCGGGACTAGCCGCTCCTACAATGAGCAGTTCTTC. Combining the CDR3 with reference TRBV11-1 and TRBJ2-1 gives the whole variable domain EAEVAQSPRYKITEKSQAVAFWCDPISGHATLYWYRQILGQGPELLVQFQDESVVDDSQLPKDRFSAERLKGVDSTLKIQPAELGDSAMYLCASSPGTSRSYNEQFFGPGTRLTVL.

CDR3 in amino acids: CASSDRSGSFNNEQFF. The CDR3 DNA follows: TGTGCCAGCAGTGATCGTAGCGGGAGTTTCAACAATGAGCAGTTCTTC. The chain has TRBV2 and TRBJ2-1; 9 bases are a match to TRBD2. V was pared by 3 bases and J by 5 bases, with 8 bases of the junction left unmatched. Germline CDR1 reads SNHLY; CDR2 reads FYNNEI. The CDR3 totals 16 residues.